This TCR beta chain was sequenced in a study of sequential checkpoint blockade in melanoma. Looking at the study overall: Maintenance nivolumab came after either treatment sequence.

This table comes from immunoSEQ multiplex PCR, and its TCRdb copy is limited to in-frame clones, with some not included. The data hold 15,000 or so clones, with roughly 71% observed a single time. As to treatment: randomized to nivolumab then ipilimumab (arm A) or the reverse (arm B). No patient had prior DNA-damaging chemotherapy. From thawed PBMCs, live CD3+CD8+ cells negative for CD19 and CD56 were sorted. With 5 bases removed from V and 6 bases from J, the gap between germline ends came to 13 bases. The CDR3 contains 14 residues. Germline V gene sequence: CDR1 SEHNR, CDR2 FQNEAQ (reference sequence).

This chain connects TRBV7-9 to TRBJ2-2; a weak D match, TRBD1 (5 bases). The TCR originated in a human donor with melanoma. Sequences were derived from CD8+ T cells sorted from blood (inferred from file names), sampled from a patient given nivolumab and ipilimumab in sequence. CDR3 in DNA: TGTGCCAGCAGCCAATTCCAGGGTGCCGGGGAGCTGTTTTTT. Translation: CASSQFQGAGELFF.